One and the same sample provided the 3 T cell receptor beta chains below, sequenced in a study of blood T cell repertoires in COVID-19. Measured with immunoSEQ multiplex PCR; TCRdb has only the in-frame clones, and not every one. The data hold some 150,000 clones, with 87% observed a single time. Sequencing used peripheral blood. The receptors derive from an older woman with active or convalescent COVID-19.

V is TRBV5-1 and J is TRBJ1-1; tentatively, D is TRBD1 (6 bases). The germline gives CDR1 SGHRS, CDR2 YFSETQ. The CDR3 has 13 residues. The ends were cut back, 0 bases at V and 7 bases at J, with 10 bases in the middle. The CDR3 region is CASSLDQGIEAFF. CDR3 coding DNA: TGCGCCAGCAGCTTGGACCAGGGGATTGAAGCTTTCTTT.

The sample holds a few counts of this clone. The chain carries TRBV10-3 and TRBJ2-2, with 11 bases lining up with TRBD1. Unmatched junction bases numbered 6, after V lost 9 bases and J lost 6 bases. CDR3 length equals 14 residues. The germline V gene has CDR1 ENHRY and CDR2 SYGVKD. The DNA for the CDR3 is TGTGCCATTGGACAGGGGGCAATCGCCGGGGAGCTGTTTTTT. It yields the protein CAIGQGAIAGELFF.

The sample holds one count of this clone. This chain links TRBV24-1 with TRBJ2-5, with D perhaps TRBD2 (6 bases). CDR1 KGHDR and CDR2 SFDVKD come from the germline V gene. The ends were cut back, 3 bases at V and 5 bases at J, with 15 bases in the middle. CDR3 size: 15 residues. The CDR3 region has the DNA TGTGCCACCAGTGATCCCCGGGCGGCGGGGGAGACCCAGTACTTC. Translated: CATSDPRAAGETQYF.